The present entry profiles one T cell receptor (beta chain) with its context. A junction end diverges from the germline sequence, so it may reflect a read error. Some clones are missing from TCRdb's copy, which holds only in-frame ones; the method was immunoSEQ multiplex PCR. Among 490,000 or so clones listed, around 78% were seen once. The record originates from a study of shared clonotypes between healthy human individuals. For the study at large: A few men and a couple of women, aged 18 to 49, were donors.

The CDR3 has 15 amino acids. Germline V gene data show CDR1 as SEHNR and CDR2 as FQNEAQ (reference sequence). The receptor's source is a middle-aged woman in good health. Some clones in this sample may be carry-over from other donors' samples. The rearrangement links TRBV7-9 to TRBJ2-2, with 7 bases fitting TRBD2. The specimen was PBMCs. The CDR3 loop reads CASSLAADNTGELFF. In DNA form, the CDR3 reads TGTGCCAGCAGCCTAGCGGCGGATAACACCGGGGAGCTGTTTTTT.